The source of this T cell receptor beta chain is a study of shared clonotypes between healthy human individuals (TCRdb year 2020). About the study as a whole: The cohort comprised a couple of women and a few men aged 18 to 49 years. To estimate repertoire size and how much clonotype sharing occurs between individuals, the study deeply sequenced the blood TCR repertoires of 5 or 6 healthy adults. Between about 0.9 and 10 billion PBMCs per donor were obtained by leukapheresis. For each donor, CD4 naive and CD4 memory were each given three plates, CD8 naive was given two plates, and CD8 memory was given one plate. Libraries were prepared and TCR repertoires were sequenced by different laboratories using diverse techniques, in order to increase sequencing depth and limit assay-specific biases. Study-wide conclusions, independent of this receptor: Even with the large sequencing depth, rarefaction of the sorted-subset datasets indicated that sequencing was incomplete. Clonotypes shared by all four sorted-subset donors showed higher generation probabilities than non-shared clonotypes. Estimated clonotype richness was generally larger for naive than for memory subsets. Pairwise subsampling led to the expectation that sequencing depth would affect the degree of clonotype sharing among donors. About 5% of naive CD4, roughly 3.5% of naive CD8, about 2.5% of memory CD4, and around 0.4% of memory CD8 clonotypes were shared across four donors. Because the study included a small number of donors, the genetic and exposure-history diversity represented was limited. Sampling was restricted to blood, and TCR repertoires in tissue are likely to differ from TCR repertoires in blood.

On this clone itself: The target of this receptor is not known. No qualities accompany the bases; no much larger clone lies one base away.

Using the deep immunoSEQ assay, TCR CDR3 regions were amplified from genomic DNA by multiplex PCR. Extracted genomic DNA from each cell subset was distributed evenly across all wells of several immunoSEQ 96-well plates, and each plate was treated as a replicate. For sorted subsets, roughly 200 ng genomic DNA, equal to tens of thousands of T cell genomes, was loaded into each replicate PCR. Purified libraries were quantified with a Qubit 3.0 fluorometer, sized on a Bioanalyzer 2100, and re-quantified with the KAPA Library Quantification kit. Each immunoSEQ 96-well plate was sequenced on its own single-read 150-cycle Illumina NextSeq 550 flow cell. On the study's bioinformatics: The immunoSEQ output contained only junctional sequences without quality scores, so filtering could not match that applied to full-length reads. Sequences were annotated with PyIR, a Python wrapper for IgBLAST v1.9, using IMGT germline references to assign V/J genes and CDR3. Reads were filtered out if the reads had weak V/J assignments (E-value above 1e-6), no CDR3, stop codons, out-of-frame junctions, or ambiguous translated residues. V3J clonotypes were defined as sequences sharing the same inferred V gene, J gene, and CDR3 amino acid sequence. The percentage overlap between two repertoires was calculated by dividing the number of shared unique clonotypes by the size of the smaller repertoire. Three approaches were used to assess repertoire richness: RTK rarefaction, the Chao1 estimator, and Recon v2.1 estimates of unobserved clonotypes. For all TCRbeta clonotypes obtained by the gDNA method from a few donors, generation probabilities were computed with OLGA. In its TCRdb copy, this immuneACCESS table keeps in-frame sequences only and misses some clones. Where compared with another copy, unresolved V genes explain less than half of these, and the others have no known cause. The V and J calls and clone size were taken over from that table, and D and trimming were inferred from the DNA. Across this sample there are some 1.5 million clones, with around 98% seen only once. The top ten clones comprise less than 0.55% of the sample.

The donors were healthy, HIV-negative adults with no recently reported acute infections or vaccinations. All donors were Caucasian adults living in Nashville, Tennessee, USA. CD4+ T cells were enriched by magnetic negative selection, after which naive cells were positively selected on CD45RA and the negative fraction was taken as the memory subset. After blood collection by leukapheresis, PBMCs were isolated using Ficoll-Histopaque density gradient centrifugation and then cryopreserved in the vapor phase of liquid nitrogen. Analytical flow cytometry was used to check the purity and quantity of each magnetically sorted T cell population. Genomic DNA was isolated from each sorted fraction and quantified by UV absorbance on a Nanodrop 2000c. The germline V gene provides CDR1 SGHRS and CDR2 YFSETQ. V sheds 6 bases and J sheds 3 bases, leaving 15 bases between their ends. The CDR3, from cysteine to phenylalanine, totals 14 residues. The retained sequence is limited to the CDR3, 42 bases, with the frame set at the first base.

The source of this sequence is a man aged 25-40 years in good health. The specimen was naive CD4+ T cells sorted from blood. Read against the paper, the sample's cell subset or site label means: CD45RA+ positively selected. Recombination connected TRBV5-1 to TRBJ1-1, and the D gene may be TRBD1, 6 bases matching. The nucleotide sequence is TGCGCCAGCACCTTACAGGGTGGCGACACTGAAGCTTTCTTT. This translates into CASTLQGGDTEAFF.